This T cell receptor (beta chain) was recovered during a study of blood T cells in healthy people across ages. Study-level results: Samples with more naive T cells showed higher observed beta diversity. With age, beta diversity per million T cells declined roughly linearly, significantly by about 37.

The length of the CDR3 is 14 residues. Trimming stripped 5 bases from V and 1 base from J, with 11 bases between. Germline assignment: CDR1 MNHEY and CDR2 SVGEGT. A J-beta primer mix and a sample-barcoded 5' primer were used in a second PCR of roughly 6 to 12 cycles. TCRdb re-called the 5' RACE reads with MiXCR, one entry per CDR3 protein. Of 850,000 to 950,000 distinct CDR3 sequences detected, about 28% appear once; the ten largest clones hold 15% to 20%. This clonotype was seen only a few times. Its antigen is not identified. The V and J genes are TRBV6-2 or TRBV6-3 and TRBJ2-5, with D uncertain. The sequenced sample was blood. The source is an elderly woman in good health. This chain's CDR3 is CASSLSMIQETQYF. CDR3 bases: TGTGCCAGCAGTCTCTCCATGATCCAAGAGACCCAGTACTTC.